The 17 T cell receptor beta chains reported below all come from one sample, sequenced in a study of blood T cells in healthy people across ages (dated by TCRdb to 2014 to 2015). Library preparation was by 5' RACE. Reads for this sample came from an Illumina HiSeq 2500. The second PCR ran for about 6 to 12 cycles and used a J-beta primer mix along with a sample-barcoded 5' primer. TCRdb passed the public sequencing reads through fastp at Q25 and MiXCR, retaining productive beta sequences. Records with the same CDR3 protein are collapsed into one entry carrying the most frequent genes and DNA. This sample lists some 790,000 distinct CDR3 sequences; 25% to 30% were detected once. Together, the top ten hold 15% to 20% of the sample. The sequencing input was blood. These TCRs come from a woman older than 75 in good health.

This clonotype was seen repeatedly, ten times or more. The genes are TRBV3-1 and TRBJ2-1; no clear D gene. The germline V and J ends were trimmed by 0 bases and 6 bases, with 9 bases remaining between them. There are 14 residues in the CDR3. CDR1 is LGHDT and CDR2 is YNNKEL in the germline V gene (reference sequence). The CDR3 region is CASSQENRFNEQFF. The CDR3 coding sequence is TGTGCCAGCAGCCAAGAGAACAGATTCAATGAGCAGTTCTTC.

The sample holds many counts of this clonotype. The chain employs TRBV27 and TRBJ2-3, with no clear D. V lost 5 bases and J lost 8, with 11 bases in between. This CDR3 is built from 12 residues. Per the germline V gene, CDR1 is MNHEY and CDR2 is SMNVEV (reference sequence). The CDR3 loop reads CASSTVQATQYF. CDR3 nucleotides: TGTGCCAGCAGTACGGTCCAAGCTACGCAGTATTTT.

The chain recombines TRBV9 with TRBJ1-2, with 7 nucleotides matching TRBD1. This CDR3 is 14 amino acids long. J gave up 9 bases and V 5 bases, and 13 bases lay outside the gene matches. Germline loops: CDR1 SGDLS, CDR2 YYNGEE. The CDR3 here is CASSPHTGAMSYTF. The CDR3 DNA reads as TGTGCCAGCAGTCCTCACACAGGGGCTATGAGCTACACCTTC.

This clonotype was recorded at least ten times. The chain recombines TRBV7-9 with TRBJ2-5; D remains ambiguous. Trimming took off 5 bases at V and 4 bases at J, with 8 bases between the two ends. This CDR3 spans 12 amino acids. Germline-derived CDR1 and CDR2 are SEHNR and FQNEAQ (reference sequence). DNA for the CDR3: TGTGCCAGCAGCCGACTTACAGAGACCCAGTACTTC. The encoded protein is CASSRLTETQYF. Full variable domain (outside the CDR3, taken from reference TRBV7-9 and TRBJ2-5): DTGVSQNPRHKITKRGQNVTFRCDPISEHNRLYWYRQTLGQGPEFLTYFQNEAQLEKSRLLSDRFSAERPKGSFSTLEIQRTEQGDSAMYLCASSRLTETQYFGPGTRLLVL.

This clonotype was seen at least ten times. This chain joins TRBV2 and TRBJ2-7; D call uncertain. V lost 8 bases, J lost 6 bases, and 11 bases lay in between. Looked up from germline, CDR1 is SNHLY and CDR2 is FYNNEI. This CDR3 contains 11 residues. The CDR3 nucleotides read TGTGCCAGCGGTCCGTGGTTCGAGCAGTACTTC. Protein sequence: CASGPWFEQYF.

This clonotype has only a few counts. The chain uses TRBV3-1 and TRBJ2-7; 11 bases match TRBD1. The length of the CDR3 is 13 residues. The V segment lost 4 bases and the J segment 6 bases; nucleotides outside the gene matches: 2. Germline V lookup: CDR1 LGHDT, CDR2 YNNKEL (reference sequence). CDR3 protein: CASSRTGGREQYF. CDR3 bases: TGTGCCAGCAGCCGGACAGGGGGCCGCGAGCAGTACTTC.

This clonotype was seen a handful of times. The J gene is TRBJ2-7, the V gene TRBV21-1. TRBV21-1 has pseudogene status. The CDR3 contains 14 residues. The CDR3 is CASSKEPGVFEQYF. CDR3 in DNA: TGTGCCAGCAGCAAAGAACCAGGAGTTTTCGAGCAGTACTTC.

A note on this clonotype: The junction departs from germline at one end; a sequencing error may be responsible. The V call is TRBV6-1, the J call TRBJ1-5, with 10 bases identical to TRBD1. Germline loops: CDR1 MNHNS, CDR2 SASEGT. There are 17 residues in the CDR3. CDR3 residues: CVSRLAPDRGTSQPQHF. Here the CDR3 DNA reads TGTGTCAGCAGGCTAGCCCCGGACAGGGGGACGAGTCAGCCCCAGCATTTT.

This clonotype was seen ten or more times. The genes are TRBV6-1 and TRBJ2-1, with D perhaps TRBD1 (8 bases). The CDR3 has 17 amino acids. The germline CDR1 and CDR2 sequences are MNHNS and SASEGT. V shed 7 bases and J shed 2 bases, with 21 bases lying between them. The CDR3 spells CASKSGMGTGPYNEQFF. The CDR3 DNA follows: TGTGCCAGCAAAAGCGGGATGGGGACAGGTCCCTACAATGAGCAGTTCTTC.

This clonotype was detected many times. V usage is TRBV20-1 and J usage is TRBJ1-2; no definite D call. CDR3 length: 15 amino acids. Trimming left V 5 bases short and J 4 bases short, with 20 bases between. The germline V gene encodes CDR1 DFQATT and CDR2 SNEGSKA (reference sequence). The CDR3 coding sequence is TGCAGTGCTCCCCAAGGAGGGTGGGGATCCTATGGCTACACCTTC. Protein sequence: CSAPQGGWGSYGYTF.

This clonotype was detected a few times. The chain has TRBV6-6 and TRBJ2-5; 8 nucleotides line up with TRBD2. CDR1 and CDR2 from the germline V gene are MNHNY and SVGAGI (reference sequence). The CDR3 has 14 amino acids. The junction had 4 bases not matched to a gene; V was cut back by 6 bases and J by 1 base. The CDR3 DNA sequence: TGTGCCAGCAGGGCACTAGCGGCCCAAGAGACCCAGTACTTC. This gives the protein CASRALAAQETQYF.

This sequence joins TRBV20-1 and TRBJ1-2; maybe TRBD1 (5 bases). Germline assignment: CDR1 DFQATT and CDR2 SNEGSKA (reference sequence). The CDR3 has 15 amino acids. V was clipped by 6 bases and J by 11 bases, with 28 bases between them. The CDR3 loop is CSAPPVVSGLMGYTF. CDR3 bases: TGCAGTGCCCCGCCAGTAGTTTCGGGGCTGATGGGATACACCTTC.

This clonotype has at least ten counts. The chain recombines TRBV4-1 with TRBJ2-3, with a tentative D call TRBD2 (6 bases). Trimming stripped 0 bases from V and 5 bases from J, with 12 bases between. This CDR3 region has 15 residues. From germline, CDR1 is MGHRA and CDR2 YSYEKL. The CDR3 sequence: CASSQDPQGGDTQYF. The CDR3 DNA is TGCGCCAGCAGCCAAGATCCCCAGGGAGGAGATACGCAGTATTTT.

This clonotype showed up just a few times. A single base separates this from a much larger clone, so it may be a read error. This chain joins TRBV7-2 and TRBJ2-1, with D possibly being TRBD2 (7 bases). The CDR3 has 11 residues. In germline, CDR1 is SGHTA, CDR2 FQGNSA. Trimming removed 8 bases from V and 13 bases from J, with 15 bases in between. CDR3 sequence: CASGRGETQFF. The CDR3 DNA is TGTGCCAGCGGGAGGGGGGAGACCCAGTTCTTC.

This chain joins TRBV6-6 and TRBJ2-3, with unresolved D. Germline CDR1 is MNHNY and CDR2 is SVGAGI (reference sequence). V was cut by 6 bases and J by 3 bases, with 10 bases left in between. This CDR3 region has 13 residues. This CDR3 reads CASSPISTDTQYF. As DNA, the CDR3 is TGTGCCAGCAGCCCAATCTCGACAGATACGCAGTATTTT.

This clonotype was detected ten times or more. V and J are TRBV7-9 and TRBJ1-2; 10 positions agree with TRBD1. The CDR3 is made up of 14 amino acids. Germline loops: CDR1 SEHNR, CDR2 FQNEAQ (reference sequence). The V segment lost 5 bases and the J segment 8 bases; nucleotides outside the gene matches: 8. Here the CDR3 DNA reads TGTGCCAGCAGCAGGGACAGGGGATCGTTGGGCTACACCTTC. Protein product: CASSRDRGSLGYTF.

This clonotype occurred many times. The gene calls are TRBV5-5 and TRBJ2-5; D is uncertain. Germline lookup yields CDR1 SGHKS and CDR2 YYEKEE (reference sequence). The V and J ends lost 2 bases and 10 bases respectively, with 18 bases between them. The CDR3 covers 14 residues. CDR3 residues: CASSLNGPPGYQYF. The CDR3 coding sequence is TGTGCCAGCAGCTTAAACGGCCCCCCTGGGTACCAGTACTTC.